This T cell receptor (beta chain) derives from a study of shared clonotypes between healthy human individuals (dated by TCRdb to about 2020). With regard to the full study: The cohort included three men and a couple of women between 18 and 49 years of age. Different laboratories and diverse techniques were used to prepare libraries and sequence TCR repertoires, to increase sequencing depth and limit assay-specific biases. To estimate repertoire size and how much clonotypes are shared between individuals, the study performed deep sequencing of blood TCR repertoires from about five healthy adults. Leukapheresis yielded between about 0.94 and 9 billion PBMCs per donor.

Regarding this clone: It has no known antigen specificity. Base quality data are lacking; no much larger clone is found one base away.

V loses 3 bases of germline sequence and J loses 5 bases, and the interval between the two ends is 11 bases. For CDR1 and CDR2, the germline V gene lists KGHSH and LQKENI. Including cysteine and phenylalanine, the CDR3 has 14 amino acids. Only the CDR3 part of the read is kept: 42 bases, read in frame from the first base. Overall study results and their limits: Only blood was sampled, and tissue TCR repertoires likely differ from those in blood. Because the study included only a small number of donors, the genetic and exposure-history diversity represented was limited. Pairwise subsampling indicated that sequencing depth was expected to affect the degree of clonotype sharing among donors.

The donors were healthy, HIV-negative adults who had no recently reported acute infections or vaccinations. All donors were Caucasian adults living in Nashville, Tennessee, USA. For unsorted samples, tens of millions of PBMCs were counted, and genomic DNA was extracted using the QIAamp DNA Blood Mini kit. After blood collection by leukapheresis, PBMCs were isolated using Ficoll-Histopaque density gradient centrifugation and then cryopreserved in the vapor phase of liquid nitrogen. TCR CDR3 regions were amplified from genomic DNA by multiplex PCR using the deep immunoSEQ assay. Extracted genomic DNA from each cell subset was spread evenly across all wells of several immunoSEQ 96-well plates, with each plate serving as a replicate. For unsorted PBMC, about 300 ng of genomic DNA, equivalent to around 30,000 T cell genomes, went into each replicate PCR. Ten immunoSEQ deep assay plates were used to sequence the unsorted PBMC genomic DNA. Purified libraries were quantified with a Qubit 3.0 fluorometer, sized on a Bioanalyzer 2100, and re-quantified with the KAPA Library Quantification kit. Every immunoSEQ 96-well plate was sequenced on a separate single-read 150-cycle Illumina NextSeq 550 flow cell. Per the authors' processing: Because only junctional sequences without quality scores were contained in the immunoSEQ output, filtering matching that applied to full-length reads could not be performed. To assign V/J genes and CDR3, sequences were annotated against IMGT germline references using PyIR, a Python wrapper for IgBLAST v1.9. Reads were removed for weak V/J assignments (E-value above 1e-6), missing CDR3, stop codons, out-of-frame junctions, or ambiguous translated residues. V3J clonotypes were defined as sequences sharing an identical inferred V gene, J gene, and CDR3 amino acid sequence. The percentage overlap between two repertoires was calculated by dividing the number of shared unique clonotypes by the size of the smaller repertoire. Three approaches were used to assess repertoire richness: RTK rarefaction, the Chao1 estimator, and Recon v2.1 estimates of unobserved clonotypes. TCRdb limited this immuneACCESS table to in-frame rearrangements with V and J called. A share of clones is missing; checked studies link under half to unresolved V genes, and the rest is unexplained. V and J calls and clone size are those listed in that table; D and trimming were worked out from the DNA. This sample lists roughly 500,000 clones; roughly 80% were detected once. The leading ten clones occupy about 13% of the sample.

The specimen sequenced was PBMCs. This receptor was taken from a woman aged 40 to 49 in good health. Some clones in this sample may be carry-over from other donors' samples. The chain uses TRBV18 and TRBJ2-1; perhaps TRBD1 is the D gene, with 6 bases matching. The CDR3 protein: CASSPDRRDNEQFF. The sequence in DNA is TGTGCCAGCTCACCTGACAGGCGAGACAATGAGCAGTTCTTC.